This T cell receptor (beta chain) was profiled in a study of CD8 T cells in Susac syndrome. When the RNA was reverse transcribed, random hexamers were used with an input of 0.5 to 1 ug. Coverage of TCR beta CDR3 amplification by immunoSEQ multiplex PCR extended to 54 Vbeta and 13 Jbeta. TCRdb reanalysed the immunoSEQ multiplex PCR reads using MiXCR and keeps one entry per CDR3 protein. There are about 430,000 distinct CDR3 sequences in the sample; approximately 89% occur only once, and about 0.1% lies in the top ten. This clonotype was observed a handful of times. Germline V CDR1 and CDR2: MNHEY, SVGAGI. The ends lost 7 bases at V and 4 bases at J; junction bases unmatched: 10. This CDR3 is built from 15 residues. TCR beta from blood CD8+ and CD4+ T cells was sequenced. Relapsing-remitting disease, either stable or active, was present in the multiple sclerosis controls, who were treatment-naive patients. Negative isolation was applied to CD8+ and CD4+ T cells, and FACS enrichment was applied to TEMRA cells.

The TCR sequence derives from a human donor with multiple sclerosis. The sequencing input was CD8+ T cells from PBMCs. The V call is TRBV6-5, the J call TRBJ2-1, with 7 nucleotides matching TRBD1. The DNA for the CDR3 is TGTGCCAGCACTCCTTCGGGGACAGTATACAATGAGCAGTTCTTC. Its protein is CASTPSGTVYNEQFF.